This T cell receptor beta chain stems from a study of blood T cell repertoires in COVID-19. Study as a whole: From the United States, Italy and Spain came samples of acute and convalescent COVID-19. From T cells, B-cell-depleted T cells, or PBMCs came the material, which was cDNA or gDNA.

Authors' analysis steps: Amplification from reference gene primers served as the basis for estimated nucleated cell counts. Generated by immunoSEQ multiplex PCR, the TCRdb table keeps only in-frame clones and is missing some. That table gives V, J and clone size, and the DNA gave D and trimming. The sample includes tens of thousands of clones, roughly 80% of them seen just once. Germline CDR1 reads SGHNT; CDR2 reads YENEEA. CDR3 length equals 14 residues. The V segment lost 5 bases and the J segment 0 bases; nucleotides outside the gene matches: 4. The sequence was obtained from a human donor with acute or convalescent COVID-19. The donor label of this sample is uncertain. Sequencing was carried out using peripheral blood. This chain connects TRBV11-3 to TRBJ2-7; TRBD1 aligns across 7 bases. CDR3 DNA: TGTGCCAGCAGCGCGGACAGGAGCTCCTACGAGCAGTACTTC. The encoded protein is CASSADRSSYEQYF.